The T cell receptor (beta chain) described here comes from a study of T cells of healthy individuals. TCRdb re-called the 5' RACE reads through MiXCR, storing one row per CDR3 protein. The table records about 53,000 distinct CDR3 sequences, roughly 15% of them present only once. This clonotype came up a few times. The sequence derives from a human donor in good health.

The CDR3 DNA reads TGTGCCAGCTCATCCGTTGGGGGGGAAGCTTTCTTT. This codes for CASSSVGGEAFF. This chain links TRBV18 with TRBJ1-1; D is perhaps TRBD1 (5 bases). The V gene lost 5 bases and the J gene lost 8 bases, with 12 bases spanning the gap. The CDR3 contains 12 residues. Germline assignment: CDR1 KGHSH and CDR2 LQKENI.